A single sample is the source of the 17 T cell receptor beta chains below, sequenced in a study of T cell repertoires in cytomegalovirus infection. The antigens for these receptors are not known. One entry per CDR3 protein results from TCRdb running MiXCR on the reads. The sample holds about 5,500 distinct CDR3 sequences, 50% to 60% seen once. The sequenced sample consisted of PBMCs, sequenced either directly or after in vitro stimulation (not recorded which). The source is a human donor in good health (CMV status not recorded). Some clones in this sample may be carry-over from other donors' samples.

Ten or more counts support this clonotype. V is TRBV28 and J is TRBJ2-2; D remains unclear. The germline CDR1 and CDR2 sequences are MDHEN and SYDVKM. V was shortened by 3 bases and J by 5 bases, with 7 bases between the two germline ends. The CDR3 spans 13 residues. The CDR3 spells CASSFIGTGELFF. The CDR3 DNA is TGTGCCAGCAGTTTTATTGGTACCGGGGAGCTGTTTTTT.

Note on this clonotype: No conserved phenylalanine or tryptophan ends this CDR3, so it is likely a read error. The chain links TRBV7-2 to TRBJ2-5, with TRBD2 matching 10 bases. This CDR3 is 19 amino acids long. In germline, CDR1 is SGHTA, CDR2 FQGNSA. J lost 7 bases, V lost 2 bases, and 19 bases had no gene match. Written as DNA, the CDR3 is TGTGCCAGCAGCTTAAGCGGAGCTAGCGGGAGCCCCGAAGGGGCGACCCAGTACTTA. Translating it yields CASSLSGASGSPEGATQYL.

This clonotype was seen ten or more times. This chain uses TRBV10-3 with TRBJ1-1; D is uncertain. V lost 2 bases, J lost 1 base, and 8 bases lay in between. The CDR3 loop spans 14 amino acids. Looked up from germline, CDR1 is ENHRY and CDR2 is SYGVKD. CDR3 nucleotide sequence: TGTGCCATCAGTGAGGAACAACCGAACACTGAAGCTTTCTTT. This encodes CAISEEQPNTEAFF.

This clonotype was counted between two and nine times. The J gene is TRBJ2-1, the V gene TRBV10-3, with 8 bases matching TRBD1. This CDR3 has 15 amino acids. Trimming cost V 2 bases and J 8 bases; bases outside gene matches: 8. In germline, CDR1 is ENHRY, CDR2 SYGVKD. The CDR3 loop is CAISETQGASHEQFF. CDR3 sequence (DNA): TGTGCCATCAGTGAGACCCAGGGGGCTAGTCATGAGCAGTTCTTC.

This clonotype was detected only a few times. The germline gene is not matched at one end of the junction; a read error may be the cause. V is TRBV7-8 and J is TRBJ2-7, with a tentative D call TRBD1 (6 bases). The CDR3 has 14 amino acids. The germline V gene encodes CDR1 SGHVS and CDR2 FQNEAQ. CDR3 in DNA: TGTGCCCGAAGCTGGGACACCCCTGTCTACGAGCAGTCCTTC. This gives the protein CARSWDTPVYEQSF.

This clonotype was seen more than once but under ten times. The DNA of the CDR3 is TGTGCCAGCAGCCCCGGGACTAGCGGGGGGGCCCTACGAGAGACCCAGTACTTC. This gives the protein CASSPGTSGGALRETQYF. V and J are TRBV7-3 and TRBJ2-5, with 16 bases that match TRBD2. The CDR3 is 18 amino acids. The germline V gene encodes CDR1 SGHTA and CDR2 FQGTGA. V was pared by 5 bases and J by 4 bases, with 10 bases of the junction left unmatched.

The table lists this clonotype with a few counts. The V call is TRBV7-3, the J call TRBJ2-3; maybe TRBD2 (5 bases). The germline V and J ends were trimmed by 5 bases and 2 bases, with 14 bases remaining between them. The length of the CDR3 is 15 residues. Germline CDR1 and CDR2: SGHTA and FQGTGA. CDR3 loop: CASSPLGEVTDTQYF. The DNA of the CDR3 is TGTGCCAGCAGCCCGCTGGGAGAGGTCACAGATACGCAGTATTTT.

This clonotype was seen repeatedly, ten times or more. The chain combines TRBV20-1 with TRBJ2-7; D unresolved. The CDR3 sequence is 15 residues long. Per the germline V gene, CDR1 is DFQATT and CDR2 is SNEGSKA (reference sequence). V lost 4 bases to trimming and J lost 3 bases, with 19 bases between them. This CDR3 is CSAKASFLPLYEQYF. CDR3 DNA: TGCAGTGCTAAAGCTTCCTTTCTCCCGCTCTACGAGCAGTACTTC.

The sample holds one count of this clonotype. The rearrangement uses TRBV12-3 or TRBV12-4 and TRBJ2-3; weak D call: TRBD1 (5 bases). The CDR3 length is 16 residues. Trimming took 2 bases from V and 0 from J, leaving 12 bases between them. The CDR3 DNA sequence: TGTGCCAGCAGTTTACAAGCAGGGTCTAGCACAGATACGCAGTATTTT. Translated, it gives CASSLQAGSSTDTQYF.

Of note for this clonotype: A read error is likely, as this CDR3 ends without the conserved phenylalanine or tryptophan. This chain links TRBV7-8 with TRBJ2-7; D assignment may be TRBD1 or TRBD2 (5 bases each). The CDR3 totals 14 residues. Germline V gene data show CDR1 as SGHVS and CDR2 as FQNEAQ. The V end was cut by 6 bases, the J end by 5 bases, with 17 bases between. The DNA for the CDR3 is TGTGCCAGCAGATGGGACCCCCCTGGCGACGAGCAGTACTGC. Its protein product is CASRWDPPGDEQYC.

The J gene is TRBJ1-2, the V gene TRBV7-4; D not certain. Per the germline V gene, CDR1 is SGHVT and CDR2 is SQSDAQ. Trimming took 1 base from V and 1 from J, leaving 4 bases between them. This CDR3 comprises 13 residues. CDR3 nucleotide sequence: TGTGCCAGCAGCTTAGTGGGTAACTATGGCTACACCTTC. This codes for CASSLVGNYGYTF.

The V and J genes are TRBV29-1 and TRBJ1-1, with TRBD1 matching 9 bases. The CDR3 totals 13 residues. Unmatched junction bases numbered 9, after V lost 7 bases and J lost 6 bases. Germline lookup yields CDR1 SQVTM and CDR2 ANQGSEA. CDR3 DNA: TGCAGCGCGAGGGGGACAGGGCCATCTGAAGCTTTCTTT. Its protein is CSARGTGPSEAFF.

The chain recombines TRBV9 with TRBJ1-5; perhaps TRBD1 as D (5 bases). The V and J ends lost 4 bases and 8 bases respectively, with 16 bases between them. This CDR3 region has 14 residues. Germline V gene sequence: CDR1 SGDLS, CDR2 YYNGEE. The CDR3 nucleotides read TGTGCCAGCAGCCCCCTGGGGGGTGGTGAGCCCCAGCATTTT. Translating gives CASSPLGGGEPQHF.

This clonotype is labeled medium-sized. CDR3 amino acids: CASSYAGLYGYTF. The CDR3 bases are TGTGCCAGCAGTTACGCAGGGCTCTATGGCTACACCTTC. The genes are TRBV6-5 and TRBJ1-2, with D perhaps TRBD1 (5 bases). V gave up 2 bases and J gave up 4 bases, with 8 bases separating them. The CDR3 runs to 13 residues. In germline, CDR1 is MNHEY, CDR2 SVGAGI.

The V call is TRBV7-4, the J call TRBJ2-1; 14 bases align to TRBD2. Losses at the gene ends were 5 bases for V and 4 bases for J; bases not matched to a gene: 7. CDR3 size: 17 residues. Germline CDR1 reads SGHVT; CDR2 reads SQSDAQ. CDR3 in amino acids: CASSRGLAGVGYNEQFF. DNA of the CDR3: TGTGCCAGCAGCCGGGGACTAGCGGGGGTGGGTTACAATGAGCAGTTCTTC.

Points on this clonotype: This CDR3 is missing its conserved last phenylalanine or tryptophan, likely due to a read error. The limits of the CDR3 on the DNA are not certain, so only TCRdb's listed CDR3 is given. The chain joins TRBV20-1 to TRBJ2-1. Germline V gene sequence: CDR1 DFQATT, CDR2 SNEGSKA (reference sequence). The length of the CDR3 is 16 amino acids, counting both ends. Here the CDR3 reads CSASGLSGRLYKEQLL.

This clonotype was counted ten times or more. The chain joins TRBV6-5 to TRBJ2-1, with D unclear. The CDR3 contains 13 residues. Germline V gene sequence: CDR1 MNHEY, CDR2 SVGAGI. V was trimmed by 0 bases and J by 7 bases, leaving 7 bases between them. The CDR3 region is CASSYSNVNEQFF. As DNA, the CDR3 is TGTGCCAGCAGTTACTCGAACGTTAATGAGCAGTTCTTC.